This entry describes one TCR beta chain. These data originate in a study of T cells in Graves' hyperthyroidism and ophthalmopathy. From RNA transcripts, TCR beta CDR3 regions were amplified. The HTBI primer set was used in a first-round RT-PCR of the TCR CDR3. TCRdb re-called the multiplex PCR reads with MiXCR, one entry per CDR3 protein. The repertoire holds under 350,000 distinct CDR3 sequences, with 15% to 20% as singletons. Trimming left V 0 bases short and J 0 bases short, with 3 bases between. Germline V CDR1 and CDR2: SEHNR, FQNEAQ (reference sequence). The CDR3 contains 13 residues. This TCR was sampled from a woman aged 50 to 65 with Graves' hyperthyroidism. The genes are TRBV7-9 and TRBJ2-7; no clear D. The sample comprised blood. For the CDR3, the DNA is TGTGCCAGCAGCTTAGCAGTCTCCTACGAGCAGTACTTC. The encoded protein is CASSLAVSYEQYF.